This is a list of T cell receptor beta chains from one sample in a study of tumor-infiltrating lymphocytes in oesophageal squamous cell carcinoma. TCRdb processed the PCR reads anew with MiXCR; each CDR3 protein has one entry. The sample contains about 15,000 distinct CDR3 sequences, roughly 47% of which appear only once. The source material was blood. The receptors originated from a male donor with esophageal squamous cell carcinoma. The CDR3 runs from the conserved cysteine through the conserved F or W. D genes are given only for firm matches. The size entry is marked missing in some rows and otherwise reads once, few, many or a size class.

V	size	J	D	CDR3	DNA
TRBV11-2	NA	TRBJ2-7	TRBD2	CASSLGVSGRAYEQYF	TGTGCCAGCAGCTTAGGGGTAAGCGGGAGGGCCTACGAGCAGTACTTC
TRBV7-2	medium-sized	TRBJ2-1	TRBD2	CASSLDGTSGGNNEQFF	TGTGCCAGCAGCTTAGATGGGACTAGCGGGGGGAACAATGAGCAGTTCTTC
TRBV27	many	TRBJ2-7	TRBD2	CASSPPGLAGLWGEQYF	TGTGCCAGCAGTCCCCCGGGACTAGCGGGACTTTGGGGTGAGCAGTACTTC
TRBV2	few	TRBJ2-1	TRBD2	CASRERDESYNEQFF	TGTGCCAGCAGGGAGCGGGATGAATCCTACAATGAGCAGTTCTTC
TRBV7-2	NA	TRBJ2-1	NA	CASSLAGVGEQFF	TGTGCCAGCAGCTTAGCGGGGGTGGGTGAGCAGTTCTTC
TRBV7-9	few	TRBJ2-1	NA	CASRPGPHEQFF	TGTGCCAGCAGGCCGGGGCCACATGAGCAGTTCTTC
TRBV6-1	many	TRBJ1-1	TRBD1	CASSWGQLNTEAFF	TGTGCCAGCAGCTGGGGACAGCTGAACACTGAAGCTTTCTTT
TRBV7-2	once	TRBJ2-1	TRBD2	CASVSSPPSGRALVEQFF	TGTGCCAGCGTGTCCTCTCCCCCCAGCGGGAGGGCCCTGGTTGAGCAGTTCTTC
TRBV7-2	few	TRBJ2-1	NA	CASSLAQYNEQFF	TGTGCCAGCAGCTTAGCCCAATACAATGAGCAGTTCTTC
TRBV10-3	NA	TRBJ1-1	NA	CVARFEGVTEAFF	TGTGTCGCGAGGTTTGAGGGGGTCACTGAAGCTTTCTTC
TRBV7-2	NA	TRBJ2-3	NA	CASSLVEAGGTDTQYF	TGTGCCAGCAGCTTAGTAGAGGCAGGGGGCACAGATACGCAGTATTTT
TRBV25-1	NA	TRBJ2-2	NA	CASSGLGTGELFF	TGTGCCAGCAGTGGGCTGGGGACCGGGGAGCTGTTTTTT
TRBV28	many	TRBJ1-2	NA	CASSFETHGYTF	TGTGCCAGCAGTTTCGAGACGCATGGCTACACCTTC
TRBV9	NA	TRBJ2-3	NA	CASSVTSGSRTQYF	TGTGCCAGCAGCGTAACCTCAGGGTCCAGAACGCAGTATTTT
TRBV28	large	TRBJ2-3	TRBD2	CASSWTRGSSTDTQYF	TGTGCCAGCAGTTGGACTAGGGGCTCTAGCACAGATACGCAGTATTTT
TRBV28	NA	TRBJ2-1	TRBD2	CASSESSSGSHEQFF	TGTGCCAGCTCAGAGTCTTCGAGCGGGAGTCATGAGCAGTTCTTC
TRBV7-6	NA	TRBJ2-5	NA	CASSQDGQETQYF	TGTGCTAGCAGCCAGGACGGACAAGAGACCCAGTACTTC
TRBV15	NA	TRBJ1-5	NA	CATSYRRGSNQPQHF	TGTGCCACCAGCTATCGGAGGGGCAGCAATCAGCCCCAGCATTTT
TRBV12-3/TRBV12-4	medium-sized	TRBJ2-7	NA	CASSYVPGYEQYF	TGTGCCAGCAGTTACGTCCCAGGATACGAGCAGTACTTC
TRBV7-3	many	TRBJ2-7	TRBD1	CASSLNPGTAYEQYF	TGTGCCAGCAGCCTGAATCCCGGGACAGCCTACGAGCAGTACTTC
TRBV11-3	few	TRBJ2-3	NA	CASSANSGFSDTQYF	TGTGCCAGCAGCGCCAATAGCGGCTTTTCGGATACGCAGTATTTT
TRBV12-3/TRBV12-4	medium-sized	TRBJ1-6	NA	CASSSWTLDTYNSPLHF	TGTGCCAGCAGTTCCTGGACCCTCGACACCTATAATTCACCCCTCCACTTC
TRBV7-3	NA	TRBJ2-1	NA	CASSSGPPPYNEQFF	TGTGCCAGCAGCTCGGGACCGCCCCCCTACAATGAGCAGTTCTTC
TRBV10-3	NA	TRBJ2-5	NA	CAISERAETQYF	TGTGCCATCAGTGAGAGGGCAGAGACCCAGTACTTC
TRBV5-4	NA	TRBJ2-1	TRBD2	CASSLGLAAGEQFF	TGTGCCAGCAGCTTGGGACTAGCGGCGGGCGAGCAGTTCTTC
TRBV6-6	many	TRBJ1-3	NA	CASSYRSTGNTIYF	TGTGCCAGCAGTTACCGATCGACTGGAAACACCATATATTTT
TRBV7-2	NA	TRBJ2-7	NA	CASSLSQGGEQYF	TGTGCCAGCAGCTTATCTCAGGGCGGAGAGCAGTACTTC
TRBV7-2	NA	TRBJ2-6	NA	CASSRRRSGANVLTF	TGTGCCAGCAGCCGTCGTCGGTCTGGGGCCAACGTCCTGACTTTC
TRBV7-8	NA	TRBJ2-7	NA	CASSLQGTYEQYF	TGTGCCAGCAGCTTACAGGGTACCTACGAGCAGTACTTC
TRBV28	NA	TRBJ2-7	TRBD1	CASSRPGTGRYEQYF	TGTGCCAGCAGCAGACCCGGGACAGGGAGATACGAGCAGTACTTC
TRBV7-8	NA	TRBJ2-1	TRBD2	CASSPLLLAGFYNEQFF	TGTGCCAGCAGCCCCCTGCTCCTAGCGGGGTTCTACAATGAGCAGTTCTTC
TRBV6-1	NA	TRBJ2-7	TRBD1	CASSRDRVYEQYF	TGTGCCAGCAGCCGGGACAGGGTCTACGAGCAGTACTTC
TRBV7-2	NA	TRBJ2-7	TRBD2	CASSLDTSGNYEQYF	TGTGCCAGCAGCTTAGACACTAGCGGGAACTACGAGCAGTACTTC
TRBV7-9	medium-sized	TRBJ2-7	NA	CASSLGAYEQYF	TGTGCCAGCAGCTTAGGGGCCTACGAGCAGTACTTC
TRBV11-2	few	TRBJ1-1	NA	CASSFSENTEAFF	TGTGCCAGCAGCTTTTCTGAAAACACTGAAGCTTTCTTT
TRBV24-1	NA	TRBJ2-1	TRBD2	CATSDGARGSSYNEQFF	TGTGCCACCAGTGATGGGGCTCGCGGGAGCTCCTACAATGAGCAGTTCTTC
TRBV7-2	NA	TRBJ2-3	NA	CASSLTITDTQYF	TGTGCCAGCAGCTTAACAATCACAGATACGCAGTATTTT
TRBV12-3/TRBV12-4	NA	TRBJ2-1	NA	CASSFQTDNEQFF	TGTGCCAGCAGTTTTCAGACAGACAATGAGCAGTTCTTC
TRBV7-2	NA	TRBJ2-1	TRBD2	CASSPQGLAESNEQFF	TGTGCCAGCAGCCCACAGGGACTAGCGGAGTCCAATGAGCAGTTCTTC
TRBV5-6	few	TRBJ1-5	TRBD1	CASSFAGGQKYSNQPQHF	TGTGCCAGCAGCTTTGCAGGGGGCCAAAAATATAGCAATCAGCCCCAGCATTTT
TRBV10-3	NA	TRBJ1-1	TRBD1	CAISGRGGTMDEAFF	TGTGCCATCAGTGGTCGAGGGGGCACAATGGATGAAGCTTTCTTT
TRBV11-2	NA	TRBJ2-5	NA	CASSNLPETQYF	TGTGCCAGCAGCAATCTTCCGGAGACCCAGTACTTC